Each of the 28 T cell receptor beta chains below was sequenced from the same sample in a study of cytomegalovirus exposure and HLA in healthy donors. PCR was performed using 60 Vbeta and 13 Jbeta primers. Repertoires were generated with immunoSEQ multiplex PCR, while TCRdb's copy carries only in-frame clones and drops some. Here the sample spans approximately 180,000 clones, over 70% being singletons. Sequences were obtained from PBMCs. Every receptor here comes from a woman between 25 and 40 years old in good health and CMV-seropositive.

V gene TRBV28 combines with J gene TRBJ1-1; D perhaps matches TRBD1 (5 bases). Trimming took off 3 bases at V and 6 bases at J, with 8 bases between the two ends. CDR3 length equals 12 residues. Germline V gene lookup returns CDR1 MDHEN and CDR2 SYDVKM. The CDR3 is CASSFGGAEAFF. For the CDR3, the DNA is TGTGCCAGCAGTTTTGGAGGGGCTGAAGCTTTCTTT.

This clone turned up a few times. V is TRBV4-3 and J is TRBJ2-3; TRBD2 agrees at 15 bases. V dropped 3 bases and J dropped 6; count of bases not matched to a gene: 4. The CDR3 is 16 amino acids. Germline V CDR1 and CDR2: LGHNA, YSLEER. CDR3 sequence (DNA): TGCGCCAGCAGCCAGTGGACTAGCGGGAGGGGGGATACGCAGTATTTT. Its protein is CASSQWTSGRGDTQYF.

V is TRBV7-2 and J is TRBJ2-1, with TRBD1 matching 8 bases. The CDR3 covers 13 residues. CDR1 is SGHTA, CDR2 FQGNSA, per germline. Unmatched junction bases numbered 7, after V lost 5 bases and J lost 10 bases. The CDR3 spells CASSPRTGREQFF. The CDR3 DNA reads as TGTGCCAGCAGCCCCCGGACAGGGCGGGAGCAGTTCTTC.

This clone came up a few times. The CDR3 sequence is CASSLSLGLAGPDTQYF. CDR3 DNA sequence: TGTGCCAGCAGTTTATCCCTCGGACTAGCGGGACCAGATACGCAGTATTTT. The chain uses TRBV27 and TRBJ2-3; 12 nucleotides agree with TRBD2. Unmatched junction bases numbered 5, after V lost 0 bases and J lost 4 bases. Germline V gene sequence: CDR1 MNHEY, CDR2 SMNVEV (reference sequence). The CDR3 contains 17 residues.

This chain uses TRBV19 with TRBJ2-7, with 7 bases identical to TRBD2. The germline CDR1 and CDR2 sequences are LNHDA and SQIVND (reference sequence). The CDR3 covers 13 residues. Trimming removed 10 bases from V and 1 base from J; junction bases left unmatched: 7. For the CDR3, the DNA is TGTGCCAAACCGGGACTATCATCCTACGAGCAGTACTTC. Translating it yields CAKPGLSSYEQYF.

The genes are TRBV7-9 and TRBJ2-7; no clear D. The CDR3 runs 14 residues. Germline values: CDR1 SEHNR, CDR2 FQNEAQ (reference sequence). Trimming stripped 5 bases from V and 0 bases from J, with 11 bases between. CDR3 DNA sequence: TGTGCCAGCAGCACTCCCGGGTACTCCTACGAGCAGTACTTC. This codes for CASSTPGYSYEQYF.

The rearrangement uses TRBV7-6 and TRBJ2-1, with D unresolved. The CDR3 consists of 13 residues. Germline-derived CDR1 and CDR2 are SGHVS and FNYEAQ. Deletions cut 6 bases from V and 13 bases from J, with 19 bases between. The CDR3: CASRFRLADKQFF. CDR3 nucleotide sequence: TGTGCCAGCAGATTTCGTCTGGCGGATAAACAGTTCTTC.

The V and J genes are TRBV30 and TRBJ1-3; D ambiguous. Between the trimmed V and J ends, which lost 3 bases and 6 bases, there was a span of 12 bases. This CDR3 is built from 13 residues. The germline CDR1 and CDR2 sequences are GTSNPN and SVGIG (reference sequence). CDR3: CAWRKGVENTIYF. The CDR3 coding sequence is TGTGCCTGGAGGAAGGGAGTCGAAAACACCATATATTTT.

V usage is TRBV2 and J usage is TRBJ1-1; 8 bases map to TRBD1. J was trimmed by 0 bases and V by 5 bases; bases with no gene match: 5. CDR3 length equals 15 residues. The V gene's germline CDR1 is SNHLY and CDR2 FYNNEI. The CDR3 sequence: CASSPRQGLNTEAFF. Here the CDR3 DNA reads TGTGCCAGCAGTCCTCGACAGGGGCTGAACACTGAAGCTTTCTTT.

The J gene is TRBJ1-1, the V gene TRBV5-1, with TRBD1 as a possible D gene (5 bases). Trimming shortened V by 0 bases and J by 3 bases, and 9 bases separated the two germline ends. Germline values: CDR1 SGHRS, CDR2 YFSETQ. The CDR3 contains 14 residues. The CDR3 protein is CASSLAGPYTEAFF. The CDR3 DNA reads TGCGCCAGCAGCTTGGCAGGGCCCTACACTGAAGCTTTCTTT.

The V and J genes are TRBV19 and TRBJ2-1; D may be TRBD1 (6 bases). The ends were cut back, 5 bases at V and 6 bases at J, with 14 bases in the middle. This CDR3 has 14 residues. The germline gives CDR1 LNHDA, CDR2 SQIVND (reference sequence). DNA of the CDR3: TGTGCCAGTAGTCTGGCCGGGACATCCAATGAGCAGTTCTTC. This encodes CASSLAGTSNEQFF. Together with reference TRBV19 and TRBJ2-1, the CDR3 gives the full variable domain: DGGITQSPKYLFRKEGQNVTLSCEQNLNHDAMYWYRQDPGQGLRLIYYSQIVNDFQKGDIAEGYSVSREKKESFPLTVTSAQKNPTAFYLCASSLAGTSNEQFFGPGTRLTVL.

The chain uses TRBV29-1 and TRBJ1-2; D might be TRBD1 (5 bases). Trimming took off 0 bases at V and 4 bases at J, with 12 bases between the two ends. The CDR3 contains 14 residues. Germline V CDR1 and CDR2: SQVTM, ANQGSEA. CDR3 region: CSVEDGGAGYGYTF. CDR3 DNA sequence: TGCAGCGTTGAAGACGGGGGAGCCGGCTATGGCTACACCTTC.

The chain carries TRBV6-6 and TRBJ1-2; D unclear. CDR3 length: 12 residues. CDR1 is MNHNY, CDR2 SVGAGI, per germline (reference sequence). V dropped 4 bases and J dropped 7 bases, with 10 bases sitting between them. CDR3 loop: CASSLHRGGYTF. The CDR3 coding sequence is TGTGCCAGCAGTTTACACCGGGGTGGCTACACCTTC.

This clone was seen a handful of times. CDR3 sequence reads: CASIIMDRGGNEQFF. Written as DNA, the CDR3 is TGTGCCAGCATCATAATGGACAGGGGGGGCAATGAGCAGTTCTTC. The gene calls are TRBV2 and TRBJ2-1, with TRBD1 identical over 10 bases. V lost 7 bases to trimming and J lost 6 bases; unmatched junction nucleotides: 9. This CDR3 has 15 amino acids. Germline V gives CDR1 SNHLY, CDR2 FYNNEI.

The chain has TRBV5-1 and TRBJ2-7, with 15 positions matching TRBD2. CDR1 SGHRS and CDR2 YFSETQ come from the germline V gene. V was clipped by 5 bases and J by 5 bases; unmatched bases: 5. CDR3 length equals 15 residues. The CDR3 DNA reads as TGCGCCAGCAGATCGGGACTAGCGGGAGGAGACGAGCAGTACTTC. This encodes CASRSGLAGGDEQYF.

This rearrangement joins TRBV7-2 to TRBJ2-2, with 15 bases identical to TRBD2. CDR3 length equals 16 residues. The V segment lost 4 bases and the J segment 6 bases; nucleotides outside the gene matches: 3. Germline CDR1 and CDR2: SGHTA and FQGNSA. The CDR3 region has the DNA TGTGCCAGCAGCTACCGGACTAGCGGGAGGGCCGGGGAGCTGTTTTTT. Its protein is CASSYRTSGRAGELFF.

This clone was observed a few times. The chain links TRBV25-1 to TRBJ2-1; D uncertain. Germline CDR1 and CDR2: MGHDK and SYGVNS. Trimming stripped 1 base from V and 6 bases from J, with 16 bases between. This CDR3 has 16 amino acids. The CDR3 sequence: CASSELRSMSANEQFF. CDR3 bases: TGTGCCAGCAGTGAATTGAGGAGTATGAGTGCCAATGAGCAGTTCTTC.

The chain is built from TRBV7-9 and TRBJ1-2; unclear D gene. Trimming removed 11 bases at V and 4 bases at J, with 11 bases between. The CDR3 is 11 residues long. Looked up from germline, CDR1 is SEHNR and CDR2 is FQNEAQ (reference sequence). In nucleotides, the CDR3 is TGTGCCGGGAGGGCGGGCTATGGCTACACCTTC. Translating it yields CAGRAGYGYTF.

This chain links TRBV9 with TRBJ2-7; D is uncertain. This CDR3 has 12 residues. Deletions cut 4 bases from V and 6 bases from J, with 11 bases between. Germline V gene data show CDR1 as SGDLS and CDR2 as YYNGEE. The CDR3 nucleotides are TGTGCCAGCAGCCCCCGGGTCGGCGAGCAGTACTTC. Its protein product is CASSPRVGEQYF.

This clone came up once. V usage is TRBV7-9 and J usage is TRBJ2-2, with D perhaps matching TRBD2 (6 bases). In germline, CDR1 is SEHNR, CDR2 FQNEAQ (reference sequence). This CDR3 region has 17 residues. V lost 5 bases to trimming and J lost 0 bases, with 16 bases between them. As DNA, the CDR3 is TGTGCCAGCAGCCTCGGGGCTAGCGATCCGAACACCGGGGAGCTGTTTTTT. Residues: CASSLGASDPNTGELFF. Filled out from reference TRBV7-9 and TRBJ2-2, the complete variable domain reads DTGVSQNPRHKITKRGQNVTFRCDPISEHNRLYWYRQTLGQGPEFLTYFQNEAQLEKSRLLSDRFSAERPKGSFSTLEIQRTEQGDSAMYLCASSLGASDPNTGELFFGEGSRLTVL.

This chain connects TRBV2 to TRBJ1-4; D is ambiguous. CDR3 size: 14 residues. V lost 5 bases and J lost 0, with 7 bases in between. Per germline, CDR1 SNHLY and CDR2 FYNNEI. The CDR3 bases are TGTGCCAGCAGTTCACTTGCAACTAATGAAAAACTGTTTTTT. Its translation: CASSSLATNEKLFF.

The V gene is TRBV30, the J gene TRBJ2-4; weak D call: TRBD2 (5 bases). The CDR3 loop spans 11 amino acids. V was clipped by 2 bases and J by 9 bases, with 8 bases between them. Germline values: CDR1 GTSNPN, CDR2 SVGIG (reference sequence). The chain's CDR3 is CAWSSGGIQYF. The CDR3 bases are TGTGCCTGGAGTAGCGGTGGCATTCAGTACTTC.

The rearrangement links TRBV7-8 to TRBJ2-3, with 8 positions matching TRBD2. V lost 1 base and J lost 5; bases outside the gene matches: 2. The CDR3 contains 14 residues. CDR1 is SGHVS, CDR2 FQNEAQ, per germline. Written as DNA, the CDR3 is TGTGCCAGCAGCTTAGGGCTAGCGGGAGATACGCAGTATTTT. Its protein product is CASSLGLAGDTQYF.

The chain carries TRBV6-1 and TRBJ1-5; the D is unclear. This CDR3 spans 12 amino acids. Per the germline V gene, CDR1 is MNHNS and CDR2 is SASEGT. V lost 3 bases and J lost 10, with 10 bases in between. The chain's CDR3 is CASSEGPSPQHF. CDR3 sequence (DNA): TGTGCCAGCAGTGAGGGCCCTAGCCCCCAGCATTTT.

This chain joins TRBV28 and TRBJ1-4, with D maybe TRBD1 (5 bases). The ends were cut back, 3 bases at V and 8 bases at J, with 22 bases in the middle. This CDR3 has 17 residues. CDR1 is MDHEN and CDR2 is SYDVKM in the germline V gene. In nucleotides, the CDR3 is TGTGCCAGCAGTTTTTTTTCCCGCGGAACCGGGGGGGAAAAACTGTTTTTT. This codes for CASSFFSRGTGGEKLFF. The whole variable domain, remainder taken from reference TRBV28 and TRBJ1-4, is DVKVTQSSRYLVKRTGEKVFLECVQDMDHENMFWYRQDPGLGLRLIYFSYDVKMKEKGDIPEGYSVSREKKERFSLILESASTNQTSMYLCASSFFSRGTGGEKLFFGSGTQLSVL.

The rearrangement joins TRBV19 to TRBJ2-7; 7 nucleotides agree with TRBD2. Looked up from germline, CDR1 is LNHDA and CDR2 is SQIVND (reference sequence). This CDR3 comprises 16 residues. V lost 0 bases and J lost 4; bases outside the gene matches: 9. The CDR3 is CASSIDRASGNYEQYF. CDR3 DNA sequence: TGTGCCAGTAGTATAGACAGGGCTAGCGGAAATTACGAGCAGTACTTC.

The chain is built from TRBV7-2 and TRBJ1-4; TRBD1 aligns across 11 bases. Trimming at V came to 10 bases and at J to 7 bases, leaving 5 bases not matched to a gene. CDR1 is SGHTA and CDR2 is FQGNSA in the germline V gene. The CDR3 extends over 13 amino acids. The CDR3 nucleotides are TGTGCCATCCGGACAGGGGGCTCTGAAAAACTGTTTTTT. It is translated as CAIRTGGSEKLFF.

The chain couples TRBV4-2 to TRBJ1-4; 7 positions agree with TRBD1. The V gene's germline CDR1 is LGHNA and CDR2 YNFKEQ. CDR3 length equals 15 residues. V dropped 4 bases and J dropped 5; count of bases not matched to a gene: 7. In DNA, the CDR3 is TGTGCCAGCAGCCCCACGGACAGGCCGAATGAAAAACTGTTTTTT. Protein: CASSPTDRPNEKLFF.